This T cell receptor beta chain comes out of a study of early T cells in non-severe SARS-CoV-2 infection. Study background: Unsorted whole-blood RNA was sequenced in bulk, leaving chains unpaired.

This clonotype has more than one count but fewer than ten. The CDR3 runs 17 residues. CDR1 and CDR2 from the germline V gene are DFQATT and SNEGSKA (reference sequence). The TCR library protocol attached unique molecular identifiers to the individual cDNA molecules. MiXCR, applied by TCRdb to the 5' RACE reads, yields one record per CDR3 protein. This table has 35,000 to 45,000 distinct CDR3 sequences, over 4.5% appearing once. The source of this sequence is an adult who was a healthcare worker with PCR-confirmed SARS-CoV-2 infection or an uninfected control (not recorded which). The chain is built from TRBV20-1 and TRBJ2-1; 14 bases are a match to TRBD2. The source material was whole blood. Here the CDR3 reads CSPRGTSGRVSGNEQFF. The CDR3 nucleotides are TGCAGCCCCCGGGGGACTAGCGGGAGAGTCTCGGGGAATGAGCAGTTCTTC.